The rows below give T cell receptor beta chains drawn from one sample of a study of human T cells and chemical hapten exposure. Via MiXCR, TCRdb re-called the RACE reads, giving one row per CDR3 protein. The sample consists of around 380,000 distinct CDR3 sequences, 4.8% of them appearing once. The sample in question was whole blood, obtained in connection with sensitization to the hapten diphenylcyclopropenone (DPC). These receptors were taken from a woman in her 50s with alopecia areata. Some clones in this sample may be carry-over from other donors' samples. The CDR3 runs from the conserved cysteine through the conserved F or W. Each record gives: J gene, V gene, D gene, clone size, CDR3 DNA, CDR3 protein. D genes are given only for firm matches. Clone size appears in some rows only: once, few, many, or a class for an expanded clone.

TRBJ2-4 TRBV27 - many TGTGCCAGCAGTTCAACAGGGTTTTCCAAAAACATTCAGTACTTC CASSSTGFSKNIQYF
TRBJ2-6 TRBV6-6 TRBD1 many TGTGCCAGCTGGACAGGTTTCCTGACTTTC CASWTGFLTF
TRBJ2-6 TRBV6-5 - - TGTGCCAGCAGTTATGGCTCGATCCCATGGGATTCTGGGGCCAACGTCCTGACTTTC CASSYGSIPWDSGANVLTF
TRBJ2-6 TRBV4-3 - - TGCGCCAGCAGCCAAGAGGCCTACTCGGGCCTCGGGGGAGCTGGGGCCAACGTCCTGACTTTC CASSQEAYSGLGGAGANVLTF
TRBJ1-2 TRBV12-3/TRBV12-4 - many TGTGCCAGCAGTCCAGGACACCAAAGTCTCAATGGCTACACCTTC CASSPGHQSLNGYTF
TRBJ2-5 TRBV15 - - TGTGCCACCAGCAGCTTGGCGGGCGACCAAGAGACCCAGTACTTC CATSSLAGDQETQYF
TRBJ1-1 TRBV27 - few TGTGCCAGCAGTGTAACAGGGAAGAACACTGAAGCTTTCTTT CASSVTGKNTEAFF
TRBJ2-1 TRBV20-1 TRBD2 many TGCAGTGCTCTCGGGACTAGCGGGTACAATGAGCAGTTCTTC CSALGTSGYNEQFF
TRBJ1-5 TRBV6-5 - - TGTGCCAGCAGTTACCTAGGGGGAGATCAGCCCCAGCATTTT CASSYLGGDQPQHF
TRBJ1-5 TRBV28 TRBD1 - TGTGCCAGCAGTGACCCGACAGGGTTAGGACAGCCCCAGCATTTT CASSDPTGLGQPQHF
TRBJ1-4 TRBV2 - - TGTGCCAGCAGTGAATTACCCGGGGCAGGGTGGGAAAAACTGTTTTTT CASSELPGAGWEKLFF
TRBJ2-7 TRBV12-3/TRBV12-4 - few TGTGCCAGCACCCTCTCCGGCTCCTACGAGCAGTACTTC CASTLSGSYEQYF
TRBJ2-1 TRBV11-2 - few TGTGCCAGCAGCTTCTTCGGGACTTCCTACAATGAGCAGTTCTTC CASSFFGTSYNEQFF
TRBJ2-7 TRBV7-9 - few TGTGCCAGCAGCTTAGTAGGGGGGACATTCGGGCAGTACTTC CASSLVGGTFGQYF
TRBJ2-3 TRBV28 TRBD1 - TGTGCCAGTCGGAGCTACGGGACAGGCACAGATACGCAGTATTTT CASRSYGTGTDTQYF
TRBJ1-1 TRBV6-2/TRBV6-3 - few TGTGCCAGCAGTCTCCTATTAGGGGAGTACACTGAAGCTTTCTTT CASSLLLGEYTEAFF
TRBJ2-1 TRBV6-5 TRBD2 - TGTGCCAGCAGGCTAGCGGGGGGGCCTGAAAATGAGCAGTTCTTC CASRLAGGPENEQFF
TRBJ2-2 TRBV20-1 TRBD2 - TGCAGTGCTAGACTAGCGGGGGTGAACACCGGGGAGCTGTTTTTT CSARLAGVNTGELFF
TRBJ1-4 TRBV14 TRBD1 many TGTGCCAGCAGCCCCGGACAGGGGGCAGCTAATGAAAAACTGTTTTTT CASSPGQGAANEKLFF
TRBJ2-3 TRBV6-5 - few TGTGCCAGCAGTTCGCTAGATAGGAGCACAGATACGCAGTATTTT CASSSLDRSTDTQYF
TRBJ2-7 TRBV5-1 TRBD1 many TGCGCCAGCAGCTTGATAGGGACAGGGGGCTACGAGCAGTACTTC CASSLIGTGGYEQYF
TRBJ1-1 TRBV12-3/TRBV12-4 - many TGTGCCAGCAGTTTAGGGGTGATCACTGAAGCTTTCTTT CASSLGVITEAFF
TRBJ2-2 TRBV29-1 - many TGCAGCGTTTGGGGGGACACGAACACCGGGGAGCTGTTTTTT CSVWGDTNTGELFF
TRBJ2-5 TRBV7-2 - many TGTGCCAGCAGCTTAGGAGGTAGCCAAGAGACCCAGTACTTC CASSLGGSQETQYF
TRBJ1-2 TRBV12-3/TRBV12-4 - many TGTGCCAGCGGGATCCGGGGAGGCTATGGCTACACCTTC CASGIRGGYGYTF
TRBJ2-6 TRBV18 TRBD1 many TGTGCCAGCTCACCACAAGGGACAGGGGGTCCTGGGGCCAACGTCCTGACTTTC CASSPQGTGGPGANVLTF
TRBJ2-5 TRBV3-1 TRBD2 - TGTGCCAGCAGCCAAGACCGGGGGGTAGCGGGGGCCCTGATCCAGTACTTC CASSQDRGVAGALIQYF
TRBJ2-3 TRBV6-5 TRBD2 many TGTGCCAGCAGGGTCGGATCAGCGGGGGATACGCAGTATTTT CASRVGSAGDTQYF
TRBJ1-1 TRBV6-5 - many TGTGCCAGCAGCCGAGATATTTTCACTGAAGCTTTCTTT CASSRDIFTEAFF
TRBJ2-4 TRBV6-1 TRBD2 few TGTGCCAGCAACCGCCAGACTAGCGGGGGCAAAGGGGCCAAAAACATTCAGTACTTC CASNRQTSGGKGAKNIQYF
TRBJ1-2 TRBV7-2 TRBD1 many TGTGCCAGCAGCCGGGACAGGCTTTATGGCTACACCTTC CASSRDRLYGYTF
TRBJ2-6 TRBV3-1 - many TGTGCCAGCAGCCACCGCTCTGGGGCCAACGTCCTGACTTTC CASSHRSGANVLTF
TRBJ2-1 TRBV5-1 TRBD2 many TGCGCCAGCAGAGTTGCGGGGGGGCCGGGCAATGAGCAGTTCTTC CASRVAGGPGNEQFF
TRBJ2-2 TRBV28 - - TGTGCCATCTCATCCCCAGTTTCCCCGAACACCGGGGAGCTGTTTTTT CAISSPVSPNTGELFF
TRBJ2-3 TRBV7-9 TRBD2 - TGTGCCAGCAGCAAGACTAGCGGGTACGGATCAGATACGCAGTATTTT CASSKTSGYGSDTQYF
TRBJ1-2 TRBV29-1 - many TGCAGCGTTGAAAGGGGCTATGGCTACACCTTC CSVERGYGYTF
TRBJ2-7 TRBV7-8 TRBD2 many TGTGCCAGCAGCTTAGCGCTTAGCGGGGATTACGAGCAGTACTTC CASSLALSGDYEQYF
TRBJ1-4 TRBV7-9 TRBD1 many TGTGCCAGCAGCATCTCGACAGGGCCGGGTGAAAAACTGTTTTTT CASSISTGPGEKLFF
TRBJ2-2 TRBV6-2/TRBV6-3 - - TGTGCCGCCAAGGCCGGTAGGAATACCGGGGAGCTGTTTTTT CAAKAGRNTGELFF
TRBJ2-3 TRBV20-1 TRBD2 many TGCAGTGCTAGAGATCCCCTAGCGGGGGGATCAGGGACAGATACGCAGTATTTT CSARDPLAGGSGTDTQYF
TRBJ2-5 TRBV7-9 - many TGTGCCAGCAGCTTAGTAGGCCAAGAGACCCAGTACTTC CASSLVGQETQYF
TRBJ1-6 TRBV28 - many TGTGCCAGCAGTTCCGGGACAATCTTCTTGGGGGGCTCACCCCTCCACTTT CASSSGTIFLGGSPLHF